Following are 14 T cell receptor beta chains from one sample sequenced in a study of glioma-infiltrating T cells. The iRepertoire nested amplicon-rescue multiplex PCR amplified TCR alpha and beta CDR3s from RNA. TCRdb reprocessed the multiplex PCR reads with MiXCR, giving one entry per CDR3 protein. This sample has 160,000 or so distinct CDR3 sequences, with about 46% found just once. The sample consisted of glioma tissue, nonneoplastic brain tissue, or PBMCs (not recorded which). Receptors were obtained from a human donor with low-grade glioma or glioblastoma, undergoing nonglioma brain surgery, or in good health (not recorded which).

On this clonotype itself: A read error is possible here, since a much larger clone lies one base away. The V gene is TRBV28, the J gene TRBJ2-1; 7 nucleotides align to TRBD2. In germline, CDR1 is MDHEN, CDR2 SYDVKM. The CDR3 length is 15 residues. Losses at the gene ends were 8 bases for V and 10 bases for J; bases not matched to a gene: 17. CDR3 residues: CASWGGGNPSYEQFF. The CDR3 nucleotides are TGTGCCAGCTGGGGGGGGGGAAACCCTTCCTACGAGCAGTTCTTC. Based on the CDR3 plus reference TRBV28 and TRBJ2-1, the full variable domain is DVKVTQSSRYLVKRTGEKVFLECVQDMDHENMFWYRQDPGLGLRLIYFSYDVKMKEKGDIPEGYSVSREKKERFSLILESASTNQTSMYLCASWGGGNPSYEQFFGPGTRLTVL.

About this clonotype: The junction departs from the called germline gene at one end, perhaps through a read error. The chain carries TRBV11-2 and TRBJ2-1; 9 bases are a match to TRBD2. The CDR3 extends over 16 amino acids. The germline gives CDR1 SGHAT, CDR2 FQNNGV. The CDR3 nucleotides read TGTGCCAGAAGCTTAAGGTGGGTAGCGGGAGACAATGAGCAGTTATTC. It specifies CARSLRWVAGDNEQLF.

This clonotype appeared many times. The chain is built from TRBV25-1 and TRBJ1-1; no definite D call. Trimming shortened V by 3 bases and J by 11 bases, and 10 bases separated the two germline ends. Germline V lookup: CDR1 MGHDK, CDR2 SYGVNS. The CDR3 runs 11 residues. In nucleotides, the CDR3 is TGTGCCAGCAGTGACCGTTATTTGGCTTTCTTT. This translates into CASSDRYLAFF.

This clonotype turned up a few times. The chain links TRBV2 to TRBJ2-1; TRBD2 aligns across 7 bases. V lost 6 bases and J lost 8; bases outside the gene matches: 13. Per the germline V gene, CDR1 is SNHLY and CDR2 is FYNNEI. The CDR3 length is 15 residues. This chain's CDR3 is CASRPGLVEGHEQFF. The CDR3 coding sequence is TGTGCCAGCAGGCCCGGACTAGTCGAAGGCCATGAGCAGTTCTTC.

A few counts support this clonotype. This chain connects TRBV12-3 or TRBV12-4 to TRBJ2-3; unclear D gene. The CDR3 extends over 12 amino acids. V was pared by 4 bases and J by 4 bases, with 6 bases between. The CDR3 DNA reads as TGTGCCAGCAGTTCCATGGCAGATACGCAGTATTTT. Residues: CASSSMADTQYF.

This clonotype showed up many times. V is TRBV28 and J is TRBJ2-7; D is ambiguous. Germline V lookup: CDR1 MDHEN, CDR2 SYDVKM. The CDR3 loop spans 11 amino acids. Trimming removed 9 bases from V and 1 base from J, with 7 bases in between. The CDR3 here is CASGSSYEQYF. The CDR3 coding sequence is TGTGCCAGTGGAAGTTCCTACGAGCAGTACTTC.

The chain combines TRBV2 with TRBJ1-3; D is perhaps TRBD1 (5 bases). The V gene lost 2 bases and the J gene lost 7 bases, with 15 bases spanning the gap. CDR3 length equals 15 residues. Germline-derived CDR1 and CDR2 are SNHLY and FYNNEI. CDR3 bases: TGTGCCAGCAGTGAAAGAAGAGGGGCAAGGAACACCATATATTTT. This sequence encodes CASSERRGARNTIYF. The whole variable domain, filled in from reference TRBV2 and TRBJ1-3, reads EPEVTQTPSHQVTQMGQEVILRCVPISNHLYFYWYRQILGQKVEFLVSFYNNEISEKSEIFDDQFSVERPDGSNFTLKIRSTKLEDSAMYFCASSERRGARNTIYFGEGSWLTVV.

This clonotype was seen only once. A much larger clone lies a single base off, so this may be a read error. The CDR3 carries no conserved terminal phenylalanine or tryptophan, so it likely arises from a read error. The chain couples TRBV6-5 to TRBJ2-7; D remains unclear. The CDR3 is made up of 13 amino acids. Trimming shortened V by 4 bases and J by 2 bases, and 9 bases separated the two germline ends. Germline loops: CDR1 MNHEY, CDR2 SVGAGI. The DNA for the CDR3 is TGTGCCAGCAGTTTAAGGGAAGCCTACGAGCAGTACTAC. Amino acids: CASSLREAYEQYY.

Only one count was recorded for this clonotype. This could be a read error, since a much larger clone is one nucleotide away. The CDR3 is CASSQAGGNTKYF. CDR3 sequence (DNA): TGTGCCAGCAGCCAAGCGGGGGGGAATACGAAGTATTTT. The genes are TRBV14 and TRBJ2-3, with 8 bases identical to TRBD2. Germline loops: CDR1 SGHDN, CDR2 FVKESK. The CDR3 is 13 residues long.

Turning to this clonotype: One junction end disagrees with the germline gene, perhaps due to a read error. The CDR3 coding sequence is TGTGCCAGCAGTGAATCAGGGCGGCAAGAGAACCAGTACTTC. Protein: CASSESGRQENQYF. V gene TRBV27 combines with J gene TRBJ2-5; possibly TRBD1 for D (5 bases). Per germline, CDR1 MNHEY and CDR2 SMNVEV (reference sequence). The CDR3 covers 14 residues.

The sample holds a few counts of this clonotype. V usage is TRBV12-5 and J usage is TRBJ1-3; perhaps TRBD1 as D (5 bases). Germline CDR1 and CDR2: LGHNT and FRNRAP. CDR3 size: 13 residues. Trimming took 0 bases from V and 7 from J, leaving 7 bases between them. CDR3 sequence (DNA): TGTGCTAGTGGTTTGGTAGGGGCTAACACCATATATTTT. This codes for CASGLVGANTIYF.

Details on this clonotype: A read error may be the cause here, since a much bigger clone is one base away. In this CDR3 the conserved last residue, phenylalanine or tryptophan, is missing, so a read error is likely. The J gene is TRBJ1-3, the V gene TRBV20-1; possibly TRBD1 for D (6 bases). The CDR3 has 14 amino acids. V was shortened by 1 base and J by 0 bases, with 7 bases between the two germline ends. Germline CDR1 is DFQATT and CDR2 is SNEGSKA (reference sequence). CDR3 nucleotides: TGCAGTGCTAGAGGGACAGCCTCTGGAAACACCATATATCTT. Translation: CSARGTASGNTIYL.

This sequence joins TRBV5-1 and TRBJ2-5; D could derive from TRBD1 or TRBD2 (5 bases each). The CDR3 contains 13 residues. Between the trimmed V and J ends, which lost 2 bases and 4 bases, there was a span of 9 bases. Germline CDR1 reads SGHRS; CDR2 reads YFSETQ. For the CDR3, the DNA is TGCGCCAGCAGCTTAAGAGGGGCAGAGACCCAGTACTTC. It yields the protein CASSLRGAETQYF.

As for this clonotype: Given a much more abundant clone one base away, this may be a read error. CDR3: CSAGTAGLEGLEQYF. The CDR3 DNA reads as TGCAGTGCTGGGACAGCGGGACTAGAGGGCCTCGAGCAGTACTTC. This chain links TRBV20-1 with TRBJ2-7, with D tentatively TRBD2 (8 bases). The germline CDR1 and CDR2 sequences are DFQATT and SNEGSKA (reference sequence). Trimming left V 5 bases short and J 6 bases short, with 23 bases between. The CDR3 spans 15 residues.